This TCR beta chain emerged from a study of early T cells in non-severe SARS-CoV-2 infection. In the study overall: Bulk RNA from unsorted whole blood was sequenced; chains were unpaired.

Researchers tagged individual cDNA molecules with unique molecular identifiers. TCRdb fed the 5' RACE reads into MiXCR, producing one record per CDR3 protein. The table shows around 40,000 distinct CDR3 sequences, with roughly 5.7% occurring only once. Trimming shortened V by 4 bases and J by 4 bases, and 22 bases separated the two germline ends. This CDR3 contains 17 residues. This clonotype has a handful of counts. Its cognate antigen is unknown. Overall study results and limits: The matching step, a VDJdb search, favored anti-spike CD8 responses and missed private and CD4 specificities.

The genes are TRBV12-3 or TRBV12-4 and TRBJ1-1; D not certain. This sequence originates from an adult who was a healthcare worker with PCR-confirmed SARS-CoV-2 infection or an uninfected control (not recorded which). Specimen: whole blood. The CDR3 loop is CASSSREQDLLSTEAFF. Here the CDR3 DNA reads TGTGCCAGCAGTTCACGCGAGCAGGACCTCCTTAGCACTGAAGCTTTCTTT.